This T cell receptor (beta chain) was captured in a study of T cell responses to AZD1222 COVID-19 vaccine. Trimming pared 4 bases from V and 1 base from J, leaving 11 bases between. This CDR3 spans 14 amino acids. In germline, CDR1 is SGHRS, CDR2 YFSETQ. In regard to this clone: The target antigen is unknown.

Assay: immunoSEQ multiplex PCR; the TCRdb copy retains only in-frame clones and omits some. This table has about 100,000 clones, approximately 88% appearing once. Study conclusions and caveats: Spike-specific TCR depth and breadth grew after two AZD1222 doses. White British ancestry dominated among donors, who included more females, and clonal diversity was possibly underestimated.

V usage is TRBV5-1 and J usage is TRBJ1-1; the D gene is possibly TRBD1 (5 bases). The sequence was collected from an adult in good health. The starting material was peripheral blood, obtained on day 0 of AZD1222 vaccination. This chain's CDR3 is CASSEGRENTEAFF. The CDR3 coding sequence is TGCGCCAGCAGCGAGGGACGGGAGAACACTGAAGCTTTCTTT. Variable domain in full (rest from reference TRBV5-1 and TRBJ1-1): KAGVTQTPRYLIKTRGQQVTLSCSPISGHRSVSWYQQTPGQGLQFLFEYFSETQRNKGNFPGRFSGRQFSNSRSEMNVSTLELGDSALYLCASSEGRENTEAFFGQGTRLTVV.